The rows below give T cell receptor beta chains drawn from one sample of a study of T cells in Graves' hyperthyroidism and ophthalmopathy. TCRdb reanalysed the multiplex PCR reads using MiXCR and keeps one entry per CDR3 protein. The table shows under 450,000 distinct CDR3 sequences, with about 15% occurring only once. Sequencing was carried out using blood. These receptors all come from a woman younger than 45 with Graves' hyperthyroidism that later progressed to Graves' ophthalmopathy. Both conserved end residues are part of each CDR3. The order of the fields is clone size, V gene, J gene, D gene, CDR3 protein, CDR3 DNA. D genes are given only for firm matches. Not all rows give a size; the values are once, few, many and, for expanded clones, a class.

.	TRBV18	TRBJ1-4	.	CASSPPAQGNEKLFF	TGTGCCAGCTCACCACCGGCACAAGGAAATGAAAAACTGTTTTTT
.	TRBV20-1	TRBJ2-2	.	CSAAGLLNTGELFF	TGCAGTGCTGCGGGACTCCTAAACACCGGGGAGCTGTTTTTT
many	TRBV7-8	TRBJ2-7	.	CASSLGRQIPYEQYF	TGTGCCAGCAGCTTAGGGAGGCAGATCCCCTACGAGCAGTACTTC
many	TRBV28	TRBJ2-6	TRBD2	CASINGGAGANVLTF	TGTGCCAGCATCAACGGGGGGGCTGGGGCCAACGTCCTGACTTTC
.	TRBV6-1	TRBJ1-5	.	CASRRGGYNQPQHF	TGTGCCAGCAGAAGGGGAGGGTACAATCAGCCCCAGCATTTT
.	TRBV28	TRBJ2-7	.	CASRFLGRDEQYF	TGTGCCAGCAGGTTTTTGGGCCGCGACGAGCAGTACTTC
many	TRBV10-3	TRBJ1-6	.	CAIRARGGNSPLHF	TGTGCCATCAGAGCCAGGGGAGGGAATTCACCCCTCCACTTT
few	TRBV2	TRBJ1-1	.	CASSVAHTEAFF	TGTGCCAGCAGTGTGGCCCACACTGAAGCTTTCTTT
many	TRBV2	TRBJ2-1	TRBD2	CASKEWREGTYNEQFF	TGTGCCAGCAAAGAGTGGCGGGAGGGGACCTACAATGAGCAGTTCTTC
many	TRBV19	TRBJ1-6	TRBD1	CASRGQPDSSPLHF	TGTGCCAGTAGGGGACAGCCGGATTCTTCACCCCTCCACTTT
many	TRBV28	TRBJ2-7	.	CASSLHGTSASSYEQYF	TGTGCCAGCAGTTTACACGGGACATCGGCCAGCTCCTACGAGCAGTACTTC
few	TRBV7-9	TRBJ2-7	.	CASSSPRGSKSEQYF	TGTGCCAGCAGCTCCCCACGGGGGAGTAAGAGCGAGCAGTACTTC
many	TRBV14	TRBJ2-1	TRBD1	CASSHLRGSSDNEQFF	TGTGCCAGCAGCCACCTCAGGGGGTCCAGTGACAATGAGCAGTTCTTC
.	TRBV20-1	TRBJ1-1	.	CSARDRIKTEAFF	TGCAGTGCTAGAGATCGGATAAAGACGGAAGCTTTCTTT
.	TRBV3-1	TRBJ2-1	.	CASSQELPASYNEQFF	TGTGCCAGCAGCCAAGAGTTACCCGCCTCCTACAATGAGCAGTTCTTC
few	TRBV5-5	TRBJ2-1	.	CASSWMLGISYNEQFF	TGTGCCAGCAGCTGGATGCTCGGGATCTCCTACAATGAGCAGTTCTTC
many	TRBV30	TRBJ1-5	.	CAWSPRRGNQPQHF	TGTGCCTGGAGTCCAAGACGGGGAAATCAGCCCCAGCATTTT
.	TRBV7-9	TRBJ1-4	.	CASSFAGPIEKLFF	TGTGCCAGCAGCTTTGCTGGGCCCATTGAAAAACTGTTTTTT
many	TRBV30	TRBJ1-2	.	CAWRLLNRANYGYTF	TGTGCCTGGAGACTCTTGAACAGGGCGAACTATGGCTACACCTTC
many	TRBV10-3	TRBJ2-3	TRBD1	CAIRRQGVTDTQYF	TGTGCCATCAGGAGACAGGGGGTGACAGATACGCAGTATTTT